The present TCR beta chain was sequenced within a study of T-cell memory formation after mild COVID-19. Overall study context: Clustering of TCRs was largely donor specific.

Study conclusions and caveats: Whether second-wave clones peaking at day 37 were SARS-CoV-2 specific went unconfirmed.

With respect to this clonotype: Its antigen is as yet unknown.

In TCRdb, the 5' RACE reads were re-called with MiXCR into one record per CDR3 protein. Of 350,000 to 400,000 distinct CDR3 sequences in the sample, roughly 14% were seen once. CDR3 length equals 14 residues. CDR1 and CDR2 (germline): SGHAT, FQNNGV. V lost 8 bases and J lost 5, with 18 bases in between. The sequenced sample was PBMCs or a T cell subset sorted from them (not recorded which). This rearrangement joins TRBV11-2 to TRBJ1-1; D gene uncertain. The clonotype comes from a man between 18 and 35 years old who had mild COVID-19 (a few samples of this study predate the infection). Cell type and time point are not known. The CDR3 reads CASGLQETWTEAFF. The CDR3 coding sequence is TGTGCCAGCGGACTTCAGGAAACTTGGACTGAAGCTTTCTTT.